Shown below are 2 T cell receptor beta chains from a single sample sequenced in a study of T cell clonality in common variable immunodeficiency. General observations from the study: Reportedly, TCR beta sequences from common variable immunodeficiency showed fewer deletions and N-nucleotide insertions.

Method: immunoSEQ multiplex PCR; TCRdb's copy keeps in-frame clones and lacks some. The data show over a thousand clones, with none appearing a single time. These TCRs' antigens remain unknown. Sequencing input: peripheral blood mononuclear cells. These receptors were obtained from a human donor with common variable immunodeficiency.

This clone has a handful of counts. The CDR3 loop reads CASSIGGGDLGNTIYF. Incomplete CDR3 DNA: TGTGCCAGTAGTATAGGAGGGGGAGATCTTGGAAACACC. The genes are TRBV19 and TRBJ1-3; weak D call: TRBD1 (6 bases). The read ends 3 residues early relative to the CDR3; the germline J gene fills the gap. This CDR3 is built from 16 residues. V was cut by 1 base and J by 3 bases, with 13 bases left in between. CDR1 and CDR2 from the germline V gene are LNHDA and SQIVND (reference sequence).

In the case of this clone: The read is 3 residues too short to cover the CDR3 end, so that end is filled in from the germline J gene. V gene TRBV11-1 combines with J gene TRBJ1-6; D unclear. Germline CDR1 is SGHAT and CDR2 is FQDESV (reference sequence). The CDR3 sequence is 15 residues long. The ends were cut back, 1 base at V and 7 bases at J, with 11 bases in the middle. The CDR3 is CASSLDLQTNSPLHF. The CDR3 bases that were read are TGTGCCAGCAGCTTAGACCTACAGACCAATTCACCC.